The entry below describes one T cell receptor beta chain. Profiling relied on immunoSEQ multiplex PCR, and the TCRdb table lists in-frame clones only, not all of them. This sample has roughly 99,000 clones, with roughly 84% found just once. This CDR3 spans 14 amino acids. Trimming took off 3 bases at V and 6 bases at J, with 12 bases between the two ends. Per the germline V gene, CDR1 is SGHVS and CDR2 is FNYEAQ. The sample comes from a study of blood T cell repertoires in COVID-19. Overall study context: Nucleic acid was either cDNA or gDNA, and it came from T cells, B-cell-depleted T cells, or PBMCs.

The rearrangement uses TRBV7-6 and TRBJ1-5; D unclear. The sample taken for sequencing was peripheral blood. The clonotype originates from a human donor in a cohort sampled during active COVID-19. CDR3 nucleotides: TGTGCCAGCAGCTTCTTAGACGGGGTTCAGCCCCAGCATTTT. Protein sequence: CASSFLDGVQPQHF.